These T cell receptor beta chains were read from a single sample in a study of blood T cell repertoires in COVID-19. The protocol was immunoSEQ multiplex PCR, while the TCRdb copy is restricted to in-frame clones and leaves out a portion. Among 85,000 to 95,000 clones listed, more than 70% were seen once. Sequences were obtained from peripheral blood. These receptor sequences come from a human donor in a cohort sampled during active COVID-19. The conserved cysteine and the conserved F or W are not part of the CDR3 here. A D gene is named only where the DNA matches it firmly. Clone size is stated in some rows and not others, as once, few, many or a class when expanded.

d_call,clone_size,v_call,j_call,cdr3_length,cdr3_aa
TRBD2,-,TRBV6-5,TRBJ2-7,9,ASRVAGEQY
-,once,TRBV7-2,TRBJ2-2,13,ASTPGGRGTGELF
-,-,TRBV9,TRBJ2-1,10,ASIKQGGEQF
TRBD2,-,TRBV4-1,TRBJ2-1,14,ASGRILAGGPNEQF
TRBD1,-,TRBV6-6,TRBJ1-5,13,ATVDREVGNQPQH
TRBD1,once,TRBV3-1/TRBV3-2,TRBJ2-1,12,ASSSGQGRDEQF
-,-,TRBV6-6,TRBJ2-1,12,ASSYRRGDNEQF
-,-,TRBV6-1,TRBJ1-5,12,ASSEGGRDQPQH
-,-,TRBV7-2,TRBJ2-2,13,ASSQTGTITGELF
TRBD1,-,TRBV24-1,TRBJ2-2,14,ATEHATGGHTGELF
TRBD1,-,TRBV5-6,TRBJ1-4,12,ASSGGTGGRKLF
-,-,TRBV29-1,TRBJ2-1,13,SSPRPGGTYNEQF
TRBD2,-,TRBV7-6,TRBJ2-2,14,ASSLRSGRATGELF
TRBD2,-,TRBV19,TRBJ2-7,14,ASSPGLAGLSYEQY
-,-,TRBV21-1,TRBJ1-1,16,ASSNVLAGDPLNTEAF
TRBD2,-,TRBV28,TRBJ2-1,12,ASSLGSGIHEQF
-,-,TRBV7-3,TRBJ2-3,10,ASSSGTDTQY
TRBD1,-,TRBV7-2,TRBJ2-5,14,ASSVGAGVGQETQY
-,-,TRBV27,TRBJ2-7,11,ASSLGLSYEQY
TRBD2,-,TRBV9,TRBJ2-1,12,ASSVEGGSNEQF
-,-,TRBV7-9,TRBJ2-2,14,ASSLIPWSDTGELF
TRBD1,-,TRBV2,TRBJ1-3,12,ASRNRGGGNTIY
TRBD1,-,TRBV6-1,TRBJ1-5,13,ASSETGGLGQPQH
TRBD1,few,TRBV7-2,TRBJ2-7,12,ASSPPGQGNEQY
-,-,TRBV2,TRBJ2-5,10,ASSWGLETQY
-,-,TRBV18,TRBJ2-5,11,ASCVFEGETQY
-,-,TRBV5-4,TRBJ1-1,13,ASSSTWTANTEAF
TRBD2,-,TRBV4-2,TRBJ2-2,15,ASSPRGGRGNTGELF
TRBD2,-,TRBV4-3,TRBJ2-1,15,ASSQAGLAGGRNEQF
-,-,TRBV7-9,TRBJ2-1,10,ASSRGYNEQF
-,-,TRBV28,TRBJ2-7,12,ASSPPDSSYEQY
TRBD2,-,TRBV11-1,TRBJ2-1,14,ASSLSSLAGGREQF
TRBD2,-,TRBV7-8,TRBJ2-1,14,ASSGRTSGAYNEQF
-,-,TRBV9,TRBJ2-3,12,ASSVATTADTQY
TRBD1,few,TRBV28,TRBJ1-1,12,ASSFTGVVTEAF
TRBD1,-,TRBV28,TRBJ2-6,16,ASSFRPGTGSGANVLT
-,-,TRBV7-9,TRBJ1-1,12,ASSLYSGNTEAF
TRBD1,-,TRBV5-1,TRBJ1-5,12,ASSLGAGGQPQH